One sample yielded the 21 T cell receptor beta chains listed below, sequenced in a study of T cells in Graves' hyperthyroidism and ophthalmopathy. Amplification of TCR beta CDR3 regions used RNA as the template. Using the HTBI primer set, a first-round RT-PCR was run on the TCR CDR3. TCRdb called the multiplex PCR reads again in MiXCR, with one record for every CDR3 protein. This sample yields approximately 870,000 distinct CDR3 sequences, of which more than 30% are seen a single time; 7.5% to 9.5% belongs to the top ten. Sample: blood. The receptors originated from a man between 18 and 29 years old with Graves' hyperthyroidism.

The V and J genes are TRBV4-2 and TRBJ1-1; D possibly corresponds to TRBD1 (5 bases). This CDR3 has 14 amino acids. Trimming took off 4 bases at V and 5 bases at J, with 14 bases between the two ends. Germline V lookup: CDR1 LGHNA, CDR2 YNFKEQ. The CDR3 protein is CASSPPEGKTEAFF. The CDR3 DNA follows: TGTGCCAGCAGCCCCCCAGAGGGGAAGACTGAAGCTTTCTTT.

Points on this clonotype: Likely a read error: the CDR3 ends without its conserved phenylalanine or tryptophan. The chain has TRBV7-2 and TRBJ1-4, with 9 bases aligning to TRBD1. Germline CDR1 reads SGHTA; CDR2 reads FQGNSA. V dropped 6 bases and J dropped 7; count of bases not matched to a gene: 9. This CDR3 contains 15 residues. The DNA of the CDR3 is TGTGCCAGCAGTCCAGGACAGGGGAGAAGTGAAAAACTGTTTTCT. Protein: CASSPGQGRSEKLFS.

This clonotype was observed at least ten times. V is TRBV10-2 and J is TRBJ1-4; 7 nucleotides line up with TRBD1. The CDR3 length is 16 residues. CDR1 is WSHSY, CDR2 SAAADI, per germline. The junction had 6 bases not matched to a gene; V was cut back by 2 bases and J by 3 bases. This chain's CDR3 is CASSEPTGRSNEKLFF. The CDR3 DNA reads as TGCGCCAGCAGTGAGCCGACAGGGCGGTCTAATGAAAAACTGTTTTTT.

This clonotype was picked up many times. V usage is TRBV15 and J usage is TRBJ2-7; TRBD2 is a possible D gene (6 bases). The CDR3 consists of 13 residues. V shed 4 bases and J shed 6 bases, with 13 bases lying between them. Germline V gene data show CDR1 as LNHNV and CDR2 as YYDKDF (reference sequence). The CDR3 loop reads CATSNYGEAEQYF. The DNA for the CDR3 is TGTGCCACCAGCAACTACGGGGAGGCCGAGCAGTACTTC.

The chain is built from TRBV6-5 and TRBJ2-2; D remains unclear. Trimming shortened V by 0 bases and J by 2 bases, and 7 bases separated the two germline ends. This CDR3 spans 15 amino acids. Germline V gene sequence: CDR1 MNHEY, CDR2 SVGAGI. CDR3 loop: CASSYSGSNTGELFF. CDR3 coding DNA: TGTGCCAGCAGTTACTCGGGGTCAAACACCGGGGAGCTGTTTTTT.

The chain employs TRBV7-2 and TRBJ1-2; D ambiguous. Trimming stripped 1 base from V and 6 bases from J, with 15 bases between. This CDR3 region has 15 residues. Germline values: CDR1 SGHTA, CDR2 FQGNSA. DNA of the CDR3: TGTGCCAGCAGCTTAGGGCCCACAGAAAACGATGGCTACACCTTC. Translation: CASSLGPTENDGYTF.

The V gene is TRBV24-1, the J gene TRBJ2-5, with D possibly being TRBD1 (6 bases). This CDR3 region has 14 residues. CDR1 and CDR2 from the germline V gene are KGHDR and SFDVKD. The chain's CDR3 is CARVFVRGVETQYF. CDR3 in DNA: TGTGCTAGAGTCTTCGTCAGGGGCGTTGAGACCCAGTACTTC.

The genes are TRBV7-2 and TRBJ1-3; a possible D gene is TRBD1 (5 bases). Deletions cut 1 base from V and 0 bases from J, with 10 bases between. CDR1 is SGHTA and CDR2 is FQGNSA in the germline V gene. This CDR3 comprises 16 residues. CDR3 loop: CASSLVGGYSGNTIYF. In DNA form, the CDR3 reads TGTGCCAGCAGCTTAGTGGGGGGATACTCTGGAAACACCATATATTTT.

This clonotype was observed at least ten times. J is TRBJ2-7 and V is TRBV2, with 8 bases lining up with TRBD1. V trimming: 3 bases; J trimming: 4 bases; junction bases outside the gene matches: 5. The germline V gene encodes CDR1 SNHLY and CDR2 FYNNEI. The CDR3 covers 14 residues. The CDR3 here is CASSEPGQGYEQYF. The CDR3 region has the DNA TGTGCCAGCAGTGAGCCTGGACAGGGATACGAGCAGTACTTC.

As concerns this clonotype: One base away lies a much larger clone, so this may be a sequencing read error. The rearrangement links TRBV5-1 to TRBJ1-2; D is possibly TRBD1 (5 bases). This CDR3 is built from 14 residues. The ends were cut back, 4 bases at V and 6 bases at J, with 16 bases in the middle. Per the germline V gene, CDR1 is SGHRS and CDR2 is YFSETQ. The CDR3 region has the DNA TGCGCCAGCAGCCCAACAACGGGGGTTGATGGCTACACCTTC. Amino acids: CASSPTTGVDGYTF.

To note about this clonotype: It may be a read error: a sequence one base away is much more abundant. The genes are TRBV7-9 and TRBJ1-4; 7 nucleotides align to TRBD1. Germline lookup yields CDR1 SEHNR and CDR2 FQNEAQ (reference sequence). The CDR3 consists of 12 residues. The DNA for the CDR3 is TGTGCCAGCAGCTTATCGGGGACAGTACTGCTTTTT. Residues: CASSLSGTVLLF.

The sample holds a few counts of this clonotype. Its ends do not fully match the called genes, so a read error is possible. The CDR3 DNA sequence: TGTGCCAGCAGTTTGCAACAGGGGGCCACTGAAGCTTTCTTT. Residues: CASSLQQGATEAFF. This chain connects TRBV4-1 to TRBJ1-1, with 9 bases identical to TRBD1. CDR1 is MGHRA, CDR2 YSYEKL, per germline. This CDR3 region has 14 residues.

The chain employs TRBV28 and TRBJ2-7; 8 bases are shared with TRBD1. Germline CDR1 is MDHEN and CDR2 is SYDVKM. CDR3 size: 15 residues. The junction had 11 bases not matched to a gene; V was cut back by 3 bases and J by 7 bases. This CDR3 reads CASSFVQGAPREQYF. The DNA of the CDR3 is TGTGCCAGCAGTTTCGTTCAGGGGGCACCGAGGGAGCAGTACTTC.

This clonotype was counted at least ten times. This chain connects TRBV15 to TRBJ2-6; D is unresolved. V dropped 5 bases and J dropped 4 bases, with 9 bases sitting between them. This CDR3 has 14 amino acids. The germline CDR1 and CDR2 sequences are LNHNV and YYDKDF (reference sequence). CDR3 sequence (DNA): TGTGCCACCAGCGAGGATTCCGGGGCCAACGTCCTGACTTTC. Its protein product is CATSEDSGANVLTF.

This clonotype was seen ten or more times. The V and J genes are TRBV9 and TRBJ1-6; a weak D match, TRBD1 (5 bases). This CDR3 spans 15 amino acids. Germline V gene sequence: CDR1 SGDLS, CDR2 YYNGEE. V shed 0 bases and J shed 6 bases, with 10 bases lying between them. The CDR3 region is CASSVEEGSNSPLHF. The CDR3 DNA reads TGTGCCAGCAGCGTAGAGGAGGGGTCTAATTCACCCCTCCACTTT. The whole variable domain, remainder taken from reference TRBV9 and TRBJ1-6, is DSGVTQTPKHLITATGQRVTLRCSPRSGDLSVYWYQQSLDQGLQFLIQYYNGEERAKGNILERFSAQQFPDLHSELNLSSLELGDSALYFCASSVEEGSNSPLHFGNGTRLTVT.

This clonotype came up many times. V is TRBV10-2 and J is TRBJ1-6, with 8 bases aligning to TRBD1. In germline, CDR1 is WSHSY, CDR2 SAAADI. The CDR3 extends over 14 amino acids. J was trimmed by 12 bases and V by 6 bases; bases with no gene match: 10. The CDR3 spells CASRKDRANEPLHF. DNA of the CDR3: TGCGCCAGCAGAAAGGACAGGGCTAATGAACCCCTCCACTTT.

The chain is built from TRBV12-3 or TRBV12-4 and TRBJ1-1, with TRBD1 identical over 9 bases. This CDR3 contains 14 residues. The V gene end was trimmed by 7 bases and the J gene end by 6 bases; junction bases not matched to a gene: 9. The DNA for the CDR3 is TGTGCCAGCACCCCGGGACAGGGCTTCCCTGAAGCTTTCTTT. It codes for CASTPGQGFPEAFF.

This clonotype appeared many times. The J gene is TRBJ2-7, the V gene TRBV19; no firm D call. V lost 3 bases to trimming and J lost 3 bases, with 9 bases between them. Germline CDR1 reads LNHDA; CDR2 reads SQIVND (reference sequence). The CDR3 totals 13 residues. This chain's CDR3 is CASSIGSHYEQYF. As DNA, the CDR3 is TGTGCCAGTAGTATTGGCAGCCACTACGAGCAGTACTTC.

The chain couples TRBV19 to TRBJ1-6; a weak D match, TRBD1 (6 bases). CDR1 and CDR2 (germline): LNHDA, SQIVND (reference sequence). The length of the CDR3 is 15 residues. V dropped 7 bases and J dropped 0 bases, with 10 bases sitting between them. CDR3 loop: CASNPGASYNSPLHF. The CDR3 DNA reads as TGTGCCAGTAACCCAGGGGCCTCCTATAATTCACCCCTCCACTTT.

As concerns this clonotype: Germline and junction disagree at one end, which may indicate a read error. The rearrangement links TRBV7-9 to TRBJ2-6; 7 bases match TRBD1. The CDR3 totals 13 residues. Germline lookup yields CDR1 SEHNR and CDR2 FQNEAQ (reference sequence). The CDR3 loop reads CASRVSGGNVLTF. The CDR3 nucleotides read TGTGCCAGCAGGGTCTCAGGGGGCAACGTCCTGACTTTC.

The rearrangement joins TRBV29-1 to TRBJ2-7; maybe TRBD1 (6 bases). The CDR3 spans 14 residues. Germline CDR1 is SQVTM and CDR2 is ANQGSEA. Trimming pared 1 base from V and 2 bases from J, leaving 12 bases between. The CDR3 DNA follows: TGCAGCGTTGAAGGGGACACGGGCGCCTACGAGCAGTACTTC. Residues: CSVEGDTGAYEQYF.